The next 5 T cell receptor beta chains were all read from a single sample in a study of graft-versus-host responses after intestinal transplantation. Generated by immunoSEQ multiplex PCR, the TCRdb table keeps only in-frame clones and is missing some. The table lists thousands of clones, roughly a third of them singletons. Irradiated, violet-dye-labeled stimulators (approximately 200,000) were plated alongside approximately 200,000 CFSE-labeled responders. The sample here was alloreactive CD8+ T cells from a mixed lymphocyte reaction culture, taken before transplantation. Specified subset: CFSE-low proliferating T cells sorted from approximately 6-day pre-transplant mixed lymphocyte reaction (GvH or HvG direction). The receptors originated from a human patient who was an organ donor for intestinal transplantation.

This chain connects TRBV4-1 to TRBJ1-2, with D unclear. The germline CDR1 and CDR2 sequences are MGHRA and YSYEKL. This CDR3 is 15 amino acids long. The V gene lost 0 bases and the J gene lost 4 bases, with 12 bases spanning the gap. The CDR3 bases are TGCGCCAGCAGCCAAGACGATGCGGGAGGCTATGGCTACACCTTC. This codes for CASSQDDAGGYGYTF.

The chain carries TRBV10-3 and TRBJ2-7; 7 nucleotides agree with TRBD1. J was trimmed by 0 bases and V by 1 base; bases with no gene match: 0. Germline CDR1 reads ENHRY; CDR2 reads SYGVKD. The CDR3 extends over 14 amino acids. The CDR3 protein is CAISEWDSSYEQYF. The CDR3 DNA sequence: TGTGCCATCAGTGAGTGGGACAGCTCCTACGAGCAGTACTTC.

The chain joins TRBV7-3 to TRBJ2-1, with 10 nucleotides matching TRBD2. The CDR3 runs 16 residues. With V trimmed by 5 bases and J by 5 bases, 9 bases remained unmatched. Germline V gene lookup returns CDR1 SGHTA and CDR2 FQGTGA. CDR3 residues: CASSAGSGGINNEQFF. The CDR3 nucleotides are TGTGCCAGCAGCGCAGGTAGCGGGGGGATCAACAATGAGCAGTTCTTC.

The V and J genes are TRBV28 and TRBJ2-1; 9 bases align to TRBD1. CDR1 MDHEN and CDR2 SYDVKM come from the germline V gene. This CDR3 is 18 amino acids long. With V trimmed by 2 bases and J by 1 base, 9 bases remained unmatched. The CDR3 reads CASSLGGTGQKSYNEQFF. The CDR3 nucleotides read TGTGCCAGCAGTTTAGGCGGGACAGGGCAAAAGTCCTACAATGAGCAGTTCTTC. The full variable domain, its missing parts supplied by reference TRBV28 and TRBJ2-1, is DVKVTQSSRYLVKRTGEKVFLECVQDMDHENMFWYRQDPGLGLRLIYFSYDVKMKEKGDIPEGYSVSREKKERFSLILESASTNQTSMYLCASSLGGTGQKSYNEQFFGPGTRLTVL.

On this clone: This same CDR3 is encoded by further DNA sequences in the sample. This chain joins TRBV5-1 and TRBJ2-3; D perhaps matches TRBD2 (6 bases). Looked up from germline, CDR1 is SGHRS and CDR2 is YFSETQ. Trimming shortened V by 9 bases and J by 12 bases, and 23 bases separated the two germline ends. This CDR3 has 13 residues. CDR3 in amino acids: CATSAVEGLVQYF. The CDR3 DNA sequence: TGCGCCACCTCGGCTGTGGAGGGCCTTGTACAGTATTTT.